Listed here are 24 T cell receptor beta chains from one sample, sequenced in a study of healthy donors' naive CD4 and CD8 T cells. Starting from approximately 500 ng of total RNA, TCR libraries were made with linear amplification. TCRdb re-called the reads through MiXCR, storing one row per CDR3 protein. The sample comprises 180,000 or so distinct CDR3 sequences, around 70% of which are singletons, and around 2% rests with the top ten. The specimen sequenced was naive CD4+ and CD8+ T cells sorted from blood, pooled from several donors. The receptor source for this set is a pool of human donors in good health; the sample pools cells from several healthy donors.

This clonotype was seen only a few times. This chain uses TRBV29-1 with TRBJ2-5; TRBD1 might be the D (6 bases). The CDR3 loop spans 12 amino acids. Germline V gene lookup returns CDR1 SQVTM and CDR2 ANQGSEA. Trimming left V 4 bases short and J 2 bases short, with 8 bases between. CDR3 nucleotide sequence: TGCAGCGTTGGAACAGGGCAAGAGACCCAGTACTTC. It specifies CSVGTGQETQYF.

The CDR3 nucleotides read TGTGCCAGCAGTGGTACGGACAGGGGCTACTACGAGCAGTACTTC. This sequence encodes CASSGTDRGYYEQYF. The V and J genes are TRBV27 and TRBJ2-7; 9 nucleotides line up with TRBD1. The length of the CDR3 is 15 residues. Unmatched junction bases numbered 8, after V lost 5 bases and J lost 3 bases. Looked up from germline, CDR1 is MNHEY and CDR2 is SMNVEV (reference sequence).

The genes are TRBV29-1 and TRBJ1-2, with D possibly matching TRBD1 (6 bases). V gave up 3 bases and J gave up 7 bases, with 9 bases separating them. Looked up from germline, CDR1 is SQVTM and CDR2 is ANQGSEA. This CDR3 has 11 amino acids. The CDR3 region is CSVDGGLGYTF. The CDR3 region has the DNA TGCAGCGTTGATGGGGGCCTTGGCTACACCTTC.

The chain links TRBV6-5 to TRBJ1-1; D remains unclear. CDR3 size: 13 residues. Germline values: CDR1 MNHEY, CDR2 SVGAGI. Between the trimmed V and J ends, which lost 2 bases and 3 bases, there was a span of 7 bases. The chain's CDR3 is CASSYGPDTEAFF. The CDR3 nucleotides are TGTGCCAGCAGTTACGGTCCCGACACTGAAGCTTTCTTT.

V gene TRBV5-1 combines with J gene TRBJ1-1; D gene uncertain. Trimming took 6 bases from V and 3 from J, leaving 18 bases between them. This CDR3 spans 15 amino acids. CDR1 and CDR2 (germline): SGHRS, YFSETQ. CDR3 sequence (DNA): TGCGCCAGCAAACTTTGGGTCACATCGGACACTGAAGCTTTCTTT. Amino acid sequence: CASKLWVTSDTEAFF.

The CDR3: CASSEWTGRSNEQFF. In nucleotides, the CDR3 is TGTGCCAGCAGTGAATGGACAGGGAGAAGCAATGAGCAGTTCTTC. This sequence joins TRBV6-1 and TRBJ2-1; 8 nucleotides match TRBD1. Germline V CDR1 and CDR2: MNHNS, SASEGT. With 2 bases clipped from V and 6 bases from J, the junction kept 6 bases outside the gene matches. The CDR3 runs 15 residues.

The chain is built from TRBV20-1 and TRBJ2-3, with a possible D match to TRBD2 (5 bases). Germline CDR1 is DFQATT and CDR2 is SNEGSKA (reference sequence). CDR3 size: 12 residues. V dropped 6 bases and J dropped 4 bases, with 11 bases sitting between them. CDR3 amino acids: CSARTAPDTQYF. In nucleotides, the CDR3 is TGCAGTGCCAGGACTGCCCCAGATACGCAGTATTTT.

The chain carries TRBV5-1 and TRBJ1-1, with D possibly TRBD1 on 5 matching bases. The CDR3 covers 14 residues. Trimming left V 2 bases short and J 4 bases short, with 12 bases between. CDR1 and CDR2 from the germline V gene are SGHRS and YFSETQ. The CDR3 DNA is TGCGCCAGCAGCTTCGTCGGGGGTAGCACTGAAGCTTTCTTT. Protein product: CASSFVGGSTEAFF. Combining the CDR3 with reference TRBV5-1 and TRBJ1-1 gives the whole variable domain KAGVTQTPRYLIKTRGQQVTLSCSPISGHRSVSWYQQTPGQGLQFLFEYFSETQRNKGNFPGRFSGRQFSNSRSEMNVSTLELGDSALYLCASSFVGGSTEAFFGQGTRLTVV.

The CDR3 is CASSQAGTGGPNEQFF. The CDR3 DNA sequence: TGTGCCAGCAGCCAGGCCGGGACAGGGGGGCCGAATGAGCAGTTCTTC. The chain is built from TRBV4-2 and TRBJ2-1; 11 positions match TRBD1. V lost 3 bases and J lost 7; bases outside the gene matches: 8. Germline V lookup: CDR1 LGHNA, CDR2 YNFKEQ. CDR3 length equals 16 residues.

The CDR3: CSVVGVAGGTNSYNEQFF. Written as DNA, the CDR3 is TGCAGCGTTGTTGGAGTCGCGGGCGGGACCAACTCCTACAATGAGCAGTTCTTC. J is TRBJ2-1 and V is TRBV29-1, with a weak D call TRBD2 (6 bases). The CDR3 extends over 18 amino acids. Trimming took 4 bases from V and 0 from J, leaving 22 bases between them. Germline V gene lookup returns CDR1 SQVTM and CDR2 ANQGSEA.

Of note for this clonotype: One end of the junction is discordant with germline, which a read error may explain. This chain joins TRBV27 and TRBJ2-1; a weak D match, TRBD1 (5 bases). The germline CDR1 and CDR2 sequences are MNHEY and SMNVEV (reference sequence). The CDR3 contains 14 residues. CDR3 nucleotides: TGTGCCAGCAGTTCCAGGGCCGTATACAATGAGCAGTTCTTT. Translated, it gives CASSSRAVYNEQFF.

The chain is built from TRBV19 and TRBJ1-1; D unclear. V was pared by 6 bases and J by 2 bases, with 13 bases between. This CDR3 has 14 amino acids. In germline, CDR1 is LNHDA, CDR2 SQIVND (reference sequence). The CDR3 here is CASSLGRLNTEAFF. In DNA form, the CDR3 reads TGTGCCAGTAGCCTCGGCAGGCTCAACACTGAAGCTTTCTTT.

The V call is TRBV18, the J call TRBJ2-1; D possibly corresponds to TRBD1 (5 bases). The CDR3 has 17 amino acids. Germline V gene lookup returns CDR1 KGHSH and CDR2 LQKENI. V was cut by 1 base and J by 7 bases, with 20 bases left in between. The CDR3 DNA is TGTGCCAGCTCACCACGTAGCCGGGCAGGGTACATGAATGAGCAGTTCTTC. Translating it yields CASSPRSRAGYMNEQFF.

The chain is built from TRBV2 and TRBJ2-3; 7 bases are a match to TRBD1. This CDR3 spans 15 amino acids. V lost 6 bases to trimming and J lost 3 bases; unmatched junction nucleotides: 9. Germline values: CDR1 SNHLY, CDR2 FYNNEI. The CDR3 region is CASRDRYIGTDTQYF. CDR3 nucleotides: TGTGCCAGCAGGGACAGGTATATTGGTACAGATACGCAGTATTTT.

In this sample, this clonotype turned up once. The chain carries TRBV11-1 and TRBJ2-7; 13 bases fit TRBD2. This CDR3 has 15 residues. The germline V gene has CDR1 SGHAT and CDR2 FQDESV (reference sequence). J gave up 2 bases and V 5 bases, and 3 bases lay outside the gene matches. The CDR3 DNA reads TGTGCCAGCAGCATTACTAGCGGGAGGGCCTACGAGCAGTACTTC. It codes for CASSITSGRAYEQYF.

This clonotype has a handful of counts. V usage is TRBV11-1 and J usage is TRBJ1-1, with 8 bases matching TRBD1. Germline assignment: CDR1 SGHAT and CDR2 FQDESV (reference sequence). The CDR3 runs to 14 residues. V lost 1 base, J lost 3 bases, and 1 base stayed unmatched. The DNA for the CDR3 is TGTGCCAGCAGCTTAGGACAGGGGTACACTGAAGCTTTCTTT. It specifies CASSLGQGYTEAFF. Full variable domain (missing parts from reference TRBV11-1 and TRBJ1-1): EAEVAQSPRYKITEKSQAVAFWCDPISGHATLYWYRQILGQGPELLVQFQDESVVDDSQLPKDRFSAERLKGVDSTLKIQPAELGDSAMYLCASSLGQGYTEAFFGQGTRLTVV.

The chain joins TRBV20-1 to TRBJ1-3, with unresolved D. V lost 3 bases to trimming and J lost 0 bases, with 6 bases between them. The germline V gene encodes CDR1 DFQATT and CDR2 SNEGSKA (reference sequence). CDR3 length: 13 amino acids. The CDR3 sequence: CSASLLSGNTIYF. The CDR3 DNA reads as TGCAGTGCTAGTCTTCTCTCTGGAAACACCATATATTTT.

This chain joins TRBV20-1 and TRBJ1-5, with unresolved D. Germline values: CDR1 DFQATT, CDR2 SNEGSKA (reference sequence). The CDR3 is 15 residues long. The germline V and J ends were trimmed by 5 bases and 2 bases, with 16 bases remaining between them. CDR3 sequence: CSAGNSDVGNQPQHF. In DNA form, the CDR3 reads TGCAGTGCTGGCAACAGCGACGTTGGCAATCAGCCCCAGCATTTT.

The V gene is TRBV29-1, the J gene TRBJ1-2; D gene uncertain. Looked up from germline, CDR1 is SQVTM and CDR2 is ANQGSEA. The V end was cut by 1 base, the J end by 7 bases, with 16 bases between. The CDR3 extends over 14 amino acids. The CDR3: CSVEVGRALSGYTF. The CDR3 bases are TGCAGCGTTGAAGTCGGGAGGGCCTTATCTGGCTACACCTTC.

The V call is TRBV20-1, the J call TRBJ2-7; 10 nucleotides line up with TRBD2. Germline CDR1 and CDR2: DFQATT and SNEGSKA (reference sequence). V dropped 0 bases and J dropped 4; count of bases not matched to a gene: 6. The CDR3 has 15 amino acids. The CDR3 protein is CSARDVRLAGYEQYF. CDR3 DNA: TGCAGTGCTAGAGATGTGAGACTAGCGGGTTACGAGCAGTACTTC.

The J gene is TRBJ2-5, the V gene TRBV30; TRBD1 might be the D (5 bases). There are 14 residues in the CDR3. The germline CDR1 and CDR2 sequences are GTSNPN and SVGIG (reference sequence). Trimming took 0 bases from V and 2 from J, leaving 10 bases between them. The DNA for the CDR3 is TGTGCCTGGAGTGTACAGGCGCTGCAAGAGACCCAGTACTTC. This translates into CAWSVQALQETQYF.

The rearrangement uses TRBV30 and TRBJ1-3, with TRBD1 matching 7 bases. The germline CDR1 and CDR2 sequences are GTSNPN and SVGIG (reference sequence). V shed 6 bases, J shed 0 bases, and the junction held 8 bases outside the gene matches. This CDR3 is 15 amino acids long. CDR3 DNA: TGTGCCTGTTCGACAGGGCTGCTCTCTGGAAACACCATATATTTT. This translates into CACSTGLLSGNTIYF.

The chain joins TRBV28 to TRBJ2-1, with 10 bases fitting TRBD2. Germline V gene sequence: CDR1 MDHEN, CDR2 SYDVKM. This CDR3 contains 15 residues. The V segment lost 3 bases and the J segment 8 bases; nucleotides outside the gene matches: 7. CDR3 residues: CASSFGLAGADEQFF. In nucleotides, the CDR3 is TGTGCCAGCAGTTTCGGCCTAGCGGGAGCTGATGAGCAGTTCTTC.

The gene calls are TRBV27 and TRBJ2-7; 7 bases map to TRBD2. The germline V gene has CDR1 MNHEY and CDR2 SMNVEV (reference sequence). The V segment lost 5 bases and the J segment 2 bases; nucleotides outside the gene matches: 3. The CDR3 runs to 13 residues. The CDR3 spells CASSPSGPYEQYF. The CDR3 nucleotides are TGTGCCAGCAGTCCTAGCGGACCCTACGAGCAGTACTTC.